The present T cell receptor (beta chain) was sequenced within a study of blood T cell repertoires in COVID-19. The wider study: The United States, Italy and Spain supplied acute and convalescent COVID-19 samples.

Trimming shortened V by 3 bases and J by 0 bases, and 6 bases separated the two germline ends. The CDR3 totals 13 residues. CDR1 is SGDLS and CDR2 is YYNGEE in the germline V gene. TCRdb's table, derived via immunoSEQ multiplex PCR, lists solely in-frame clones and lacks some. The sample shows about 350,000 clones, about 90% of them seen only once. The rearrangement joins TRBV9 to TRBJ2-5, with D perhaps TRBD2 (5 bases). The sequence was obtained from a woman aged 45-65 years with COVID-19, enrolled during active disease. Sequenced input: peripheral blood. In nucleotides, the CDR3 is TGTGCCAGCAGCGGGAGGAACCAAGAGACCCAGTACTTC. This gives the protein CASSGRNQETQYF.